This TCR beta chain was identified during a study of cytomegalovirus exposure and HLA in healthy donors. Across the study: The roughly 130 validation repertoires used the same platform as the 550 to 700 first-cohort repertoires (as reported by a later analysis). General study findings and limits: Many donors carried some public TCRs, although rarity characterized most TCR sequences. The classifier, whose performance was assessed in both the original and validation cohorts, reportedly diagnosed cytomegalovirus status with high specificity and sensitivity.

Data came from immunoSEQ multiplex PCR; TCRdb stores just in-frame clones and leaves some out. The table has 330,000 or so clones, around 86% seen once. The CDR3 has 15 amino acids. CDR1 and CDR2 from the germline V gene are SGHDT and YYEEEE. With V trimmed by 5 bases and J by 6 bases, 3 bases remained unmatched. While the first cohort had fewer than 850 subjects, the donors belonged to the separate validation cohort of about 110 subjects. Note on this clone: Its matching antigen is unknown.

The receptor was isolated from a woman in her late teens or twenties in good health and CMV-seronegative. Sequencing was carried out using PBMCs. V usage is TRBV5-6 and J usage is TRBJ2-1, with 15 nucleotides matching TRBD2. Here the CDR3 DNA reads TGTGCCAGCAGAAAGGGACTAGCGGGAGGCAATGAGCAGTTCTTC. It yields the protein CASRKGLAGGNEQFF.